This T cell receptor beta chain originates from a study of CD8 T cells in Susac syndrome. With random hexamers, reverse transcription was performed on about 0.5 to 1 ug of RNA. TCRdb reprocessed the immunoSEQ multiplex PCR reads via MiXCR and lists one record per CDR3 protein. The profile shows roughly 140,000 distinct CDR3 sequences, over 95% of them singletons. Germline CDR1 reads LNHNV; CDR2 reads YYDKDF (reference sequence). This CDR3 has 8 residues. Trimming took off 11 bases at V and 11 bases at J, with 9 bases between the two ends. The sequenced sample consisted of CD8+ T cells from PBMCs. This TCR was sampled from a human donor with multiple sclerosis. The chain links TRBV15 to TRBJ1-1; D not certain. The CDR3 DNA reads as TGTGCCGCTTTTGTGGCTTTCTTT. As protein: CAAFVAFF.